This TCR beta chain was observed in a study of technical replicates of blood from a handful of donors. With V trimmed by 2 bases and J by 6 bases, 8 bases remained unmatched. CDR1 and CDR2 from the germline V gene are MGHRA and YSYEKL. There are 16 residues in the CDR3. Clones were sequenced by immunoSEQ multiplex PCR, and TCRdb holds only the in-frame ones, with some missing. The data contain tens of thousands of clones, 92% of them singletons. Sequenced input: T cells isolated from PBMCs. V is TRBV4-1 and J is TRBJ2-1, with TRBD1 matching 9 bases. The TCR comes from a human donor in good health. The chain's CDR3 is CASSQRGDREINEQFF. In DNA, the CDR3 is TGCGCCAGCAGCCAACGAGGGGACAGGGAAATCAATGAGCAGTTCTTC.